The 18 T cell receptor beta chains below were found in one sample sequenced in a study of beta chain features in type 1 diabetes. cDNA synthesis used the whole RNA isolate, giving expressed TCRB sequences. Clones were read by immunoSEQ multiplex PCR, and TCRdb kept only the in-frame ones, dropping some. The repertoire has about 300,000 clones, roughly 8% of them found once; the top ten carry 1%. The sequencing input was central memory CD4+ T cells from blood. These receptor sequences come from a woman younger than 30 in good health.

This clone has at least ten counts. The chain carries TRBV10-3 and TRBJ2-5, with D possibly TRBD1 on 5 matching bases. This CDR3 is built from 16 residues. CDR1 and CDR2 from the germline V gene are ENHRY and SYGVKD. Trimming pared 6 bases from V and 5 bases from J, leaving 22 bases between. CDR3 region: CAISSPDSHNRETQYF. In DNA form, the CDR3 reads TGTGCCATCAGCTCCCCCGACAGCCATAACCGGGAGACCCAGTACTTC.

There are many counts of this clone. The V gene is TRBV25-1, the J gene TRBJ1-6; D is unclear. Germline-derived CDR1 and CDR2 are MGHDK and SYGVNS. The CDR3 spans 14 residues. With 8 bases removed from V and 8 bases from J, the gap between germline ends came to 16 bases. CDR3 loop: CASDAWEADSPLHF. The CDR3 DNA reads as TGTGCCAGCGACGCTTGGGAGGCTGATTCACCCCTCCACTTT. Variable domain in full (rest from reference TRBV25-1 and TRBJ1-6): EADIYQTPRYLVIGTGKKITLECSQTMGHDKMYWYQQDPGMELHLIHYSYGVNSTEKGDLSSESTVSRIRTEHFPLTLESARPSHTSQYLCASDAWEADSPLHFGNGTRLTVT.

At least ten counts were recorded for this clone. CDR3 protein: CASSLSLGGKSSYNEQFF. CDR3 nucleotides: TGTGCCAGCAGCTTATCACTTGGAGGAAAGAGCTCCTACAATGAGCAGTTCTTC. The chain employs TRBV7-9 and TRBJ2-1; perhaps TRBD2 as D (5 bases). This CDR3 region has 18 residues. CDR1 and CDR2 (germline): SEHNR, FQNEAQ (reference sequence). With 2 bases removed from V and 0 bases from J, the gap between germline ends came to 17 bases.

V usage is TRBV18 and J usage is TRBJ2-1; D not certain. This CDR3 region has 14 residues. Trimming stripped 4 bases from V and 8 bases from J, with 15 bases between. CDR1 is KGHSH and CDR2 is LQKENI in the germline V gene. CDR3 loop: CASSRLGFSDEQFF. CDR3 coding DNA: TGTGCCAGCTCACGACTGGGATTCAGCGATGAGCAGTTCTTC.

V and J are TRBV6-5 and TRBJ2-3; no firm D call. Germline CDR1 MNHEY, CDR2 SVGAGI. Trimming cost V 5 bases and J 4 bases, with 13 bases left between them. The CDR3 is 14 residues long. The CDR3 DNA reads TGTGCCAGCAGTCCAAACTTTGCCCCAGATACGCAGTATTTT. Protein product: CASSPNFAPDTQYF.

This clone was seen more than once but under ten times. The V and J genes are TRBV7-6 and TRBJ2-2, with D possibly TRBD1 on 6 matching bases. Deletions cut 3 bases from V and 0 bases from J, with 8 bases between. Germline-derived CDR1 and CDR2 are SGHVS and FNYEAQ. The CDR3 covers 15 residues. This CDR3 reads CASSLQGSNTGELFF. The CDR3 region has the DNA TGTGCCAGCAGCTTGCAGGGGTCGAACACCGGGGAGCTGTTTTTT. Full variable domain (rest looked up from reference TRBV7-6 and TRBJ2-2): GAGVSQSPRYKVTKRGQDVALRCDPISGHVSLYWYRQALGQGPEFLTYFNYEAQQDKSGLPNDRFSAERPEGSISTLTIQRTEQRDSAMYRCASSLQGSNTGELFFGEGSRLTVL.

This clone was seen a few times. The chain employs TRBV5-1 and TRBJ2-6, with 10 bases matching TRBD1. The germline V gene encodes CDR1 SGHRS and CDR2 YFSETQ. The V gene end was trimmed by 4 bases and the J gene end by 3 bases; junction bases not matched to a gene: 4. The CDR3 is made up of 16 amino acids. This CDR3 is CASSRQGADGANVLTF. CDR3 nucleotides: TGCGCCAGCAGCAGACAGGGGGCGGATGGGGCCAACGTCCTGACTTTC. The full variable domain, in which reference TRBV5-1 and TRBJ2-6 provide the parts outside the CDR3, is KAGVTQTPRYLIKTRGQQVTLSCSPISGHRSVSWYQQTPGQGLQFLFEYFSETQRNKGNFPGRFSGRQFSNSRSEMNVSTLELGDSALYLCASSRQGADGANVLTFGAGSRLTVL.

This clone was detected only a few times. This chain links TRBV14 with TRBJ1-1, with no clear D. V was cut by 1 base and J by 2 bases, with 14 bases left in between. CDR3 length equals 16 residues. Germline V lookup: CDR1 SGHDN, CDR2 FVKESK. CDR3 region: CASSQAPLAVNTEAFF. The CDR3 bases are TGTGCCAGCAGCCAAGCCCCCTTAGCAGTTAACACTGAAGCTTTCTTT.

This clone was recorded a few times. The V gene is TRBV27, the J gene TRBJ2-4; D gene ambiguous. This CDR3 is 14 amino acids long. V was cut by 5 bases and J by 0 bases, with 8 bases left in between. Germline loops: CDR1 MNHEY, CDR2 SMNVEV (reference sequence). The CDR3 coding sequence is TGTGCCAGCAGTCCCCGAATAGCCAAAAACATTCAGTACTTC. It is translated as CASSPRIAKNIQYF.

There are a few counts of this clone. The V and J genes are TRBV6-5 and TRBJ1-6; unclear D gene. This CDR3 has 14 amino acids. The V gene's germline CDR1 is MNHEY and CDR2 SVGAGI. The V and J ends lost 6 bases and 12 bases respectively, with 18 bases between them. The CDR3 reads CASRLDPLGGPLHF. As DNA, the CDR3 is TGTGCCAGCAGGCTGGACCCTTTGGGCGGACCCCTCCACTTT.

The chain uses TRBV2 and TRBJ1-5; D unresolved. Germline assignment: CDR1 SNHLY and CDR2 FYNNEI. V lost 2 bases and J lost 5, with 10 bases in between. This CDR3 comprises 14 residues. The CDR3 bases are TGTGCCAGCAGTGAATCGTCACGAGATCAGCCCCAGCATTTT. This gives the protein CASSESSRDQPQHF.

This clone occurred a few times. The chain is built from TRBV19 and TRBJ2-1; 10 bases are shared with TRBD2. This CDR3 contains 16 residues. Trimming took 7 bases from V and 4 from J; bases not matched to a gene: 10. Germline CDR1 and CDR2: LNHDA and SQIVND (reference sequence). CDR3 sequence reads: CASKREGQYSYNEQFF. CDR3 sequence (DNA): TGTGCCAGTAAGCGGGAGGGCCAGTATTCTTACAATGAGCAGTTCTTC.

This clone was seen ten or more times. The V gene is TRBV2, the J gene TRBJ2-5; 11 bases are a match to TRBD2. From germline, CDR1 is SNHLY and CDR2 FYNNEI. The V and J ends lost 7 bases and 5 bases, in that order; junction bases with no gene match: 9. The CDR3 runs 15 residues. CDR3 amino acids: CASITSGSSTETQYF. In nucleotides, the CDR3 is TGTGCCAGCATCACTAGCGGGAGTAGTACTGAGACCCAGTACTTC.

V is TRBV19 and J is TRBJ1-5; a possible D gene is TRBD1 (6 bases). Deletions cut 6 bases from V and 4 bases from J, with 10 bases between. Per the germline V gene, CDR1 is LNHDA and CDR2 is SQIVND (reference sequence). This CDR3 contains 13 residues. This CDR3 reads CASRGGLNQPQHF. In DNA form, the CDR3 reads TGTGCCAGTAGAGGGGGTCTGAATCAGCCCCAGCATTTT.

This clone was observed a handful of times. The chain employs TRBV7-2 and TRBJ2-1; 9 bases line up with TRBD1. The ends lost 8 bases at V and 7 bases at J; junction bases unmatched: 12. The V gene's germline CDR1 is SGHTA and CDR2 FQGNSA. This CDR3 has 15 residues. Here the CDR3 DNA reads TGTGCCAGCTCAGGGGGGACAGGGATAATAAATGAGCAGTTCTTC. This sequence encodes CASSGGTGIINEQFF.

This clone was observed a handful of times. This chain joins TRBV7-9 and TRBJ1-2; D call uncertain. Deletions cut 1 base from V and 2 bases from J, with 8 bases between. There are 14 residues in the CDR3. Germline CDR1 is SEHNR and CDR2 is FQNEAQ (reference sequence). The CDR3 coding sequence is TGTGCCAGCAGCTTAGTCTCAGCGAACTATGGCTACACCTTC. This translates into CASSLVSANYGYTF.

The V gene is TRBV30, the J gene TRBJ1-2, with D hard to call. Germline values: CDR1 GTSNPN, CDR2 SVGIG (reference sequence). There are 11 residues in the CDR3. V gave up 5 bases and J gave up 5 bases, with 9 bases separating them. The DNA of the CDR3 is TGTGCCTGGGGGCTTAAGTATGGCTACACCTTC. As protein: CAWGLKYGYTF. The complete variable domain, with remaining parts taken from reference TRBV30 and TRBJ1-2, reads SQTIHQWPATLVQPVGSPLSLECTVEGTSNPNLYWYRQAAGRGLQLLFYSVGIGQISSEVPQNLSASRPQDRQFILSSKKLLLSDSGFYLCAWGLKYGYTFGSGTRLTVV.

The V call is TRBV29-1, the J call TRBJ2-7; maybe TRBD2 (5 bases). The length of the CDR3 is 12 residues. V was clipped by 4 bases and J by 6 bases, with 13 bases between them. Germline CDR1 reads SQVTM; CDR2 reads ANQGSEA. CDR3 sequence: CSVGAAAGEQYF. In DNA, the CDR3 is TGCAGCGTTGGAGCGGCGGCCGGCGAGCAGTACTTC.